A selection of T cell receptor beta chains follows, all from one sample in a study of vaccination effects on CD4 cells after COVID-19. The antigens of these receptors remain unknown. Profiled with immunoSEQ multiplex PCR; TCRdb holds only in-frame clones, not every one. Seen here are some 59,000 clones, approximately 79% observed once, and the top ten hold around 2.4%. Here the sequenced sample was CD4+ T cells from PBMCs cultured with HCoV-229E spike peptides, taken before COVID-19 vaccination. The receptors were gathered from a human donor who received a COVID-19 vaccine. Both conserved end residues are part of each CDR3. D genes are given only for firm matches. Part of the rows lack a size; the others show once, few, many or a class for expanded clones.

size,D,V,J,DNA,CDR3
-,-,TRBV28,TRBJ1-2,TGTGCCAGCACCACGGGGGGAAACTATGGCTACACCTTC,CASTTGGNYGYTF
-,-,TRBV7-7,TRBJ2-3,TGTGCCAGCGGGGCGGCCGGCGCAGATACGCAGTATTTT,CASGAAGADTQYF
-,TRBD1,TRBV24-1,TRBJ2-3,TGTGCCACCAGTGATGGGACAGGGGCACTCACAGATACGCAGTATTTT,CATSDGTGALTDTQYF
-,-,TRBV6-2/TRBV6-3,TRBJ2-5,TGTGCCAGCAGTTTGCCTCCGCAAGAGACCCAGTACTTC,CASSLPPQETQYF
few,-,TRBV18,TRBJ1-5,TGTGCCAGCTCACCACCGGGGGGGCTGGATCAGCCCCAGCATTTT,CASSPPGGLDQPQHF
-,-,TRBV7-3,TRBJ1-2,TGTGCCAGCAGCTTAGCGGAGGGCTATGGCTACACCTTC,CASSLAEGYGYTF
-,TRBD2,TRBV3-1/TRBV3-2,TRBJ2-5,TGTGCCAGCAGCCAAAGGGTTCTAGCGGGGGGGCAAGAGACCCAGTACTTC,CASSQRVLAGGQETQYF
few,-,TRBV11-2,TRBJ2-1,TGTGCCAGCAGATCCCTGGGTAAGGGGGGTAATGAGCAGTTCTTC,CASRSLGKGGNEQFF
-,-,TRBV3-1/TRBV3-2,TRBJ2-3,TGTGCCAGCAGCCAAGTAATAGTGGGTCCGCTAGCCCCGGGCCGCACAGATACGCAGTATTTT,CASSQVIVGPLAPGRTDTQYF
-,TRBD2,TRBV7-3,TRBJ2-3,TGTGCCAGCAGCGCAGGGACTAGCGGGGGGCCGCAGTATTTT,CASSAGTSGGPQYF
-,TRBD1,TRBV5-1,TRBJ1-2,TGCGCCAGCAGCTACGCACAGGGGTTTCAGAATGGCTACACCTTC,CASSYAQGFQNGYTF
-,-,TRBV7-8,TRBJ2-1,TGTGCCAGCAGCCCAAAGCTATTAGCTTATGAGCAGTTCTTC,CASSPKLLAYEQFF
once,-,TRBV29-1,TRBJ1-4,TGCAGCGTTGAATGGGCAGGGGAACCTAATGAAAAACTGTTTTTT,CSVEWAGEPNEKLFF